This note documents a single TCR beta chain sequence. Its matching antigen is unknown. This specimen comes from a study of T-cell memory formation after mild COVID-19. The study, taken as a whole, reports: There was a balanced CD4/CD8 profile in clones contracting day 15 to 85, and later expanders leaned CD4+. A subset of responding clones appeared in pre-infection memory, suggesting cross-reactive memory joined. CD4+ contracting clones were found mainly in CM and EM, and CD8+ ones in EMRA.

TCRdb recomputed calls from the 5' RACE reads with MiXCR, one row per CDR3 protein. The table includes about 360,000 distinct CDR3 sequences, roughly 14% detected once. Germline assignment: CDR1 MNHEY and CDR2 SVGAGI. The CDR3 loop spans 18 amino acids. V was clipped by 0 bases and J by 4 bases, with 19 bases between them. The chain has TRBV6-5 and TRBJ1-3; unclear D gene. The sequencing input was PBMCs or a T cell subset sorted from them (not recorded which). The sequence derives from a man aged 18 to 30 who had mild COVID-19 (a few samples of this study predate the infection). Cell type and time point are not known. CDR3 nucleotide sequence: TGTGCCAGCAGTTACTCGAGGGTCAGCAGGCTCGGAGGAAACACCATATATTTT. Its protein product is CASSYSRVSRLGGNTIYF.